This TCR beta chain was captured in a study of OX40 agonist ivuxolimab in advanced cancers. Study details: Participants could have had prior anti-PD-1, anti-PD-L1 or anti-CTLA-4 therapy, and less than 45% had some. General study findings and limits: Within 6 weeks, CD4+ and CD8+ blood T cells expanded clonally at 0.1 to 3.0 mg/kg.

The CDR3 spans 13 residues. CDR1 and CDR2 (germline): MDHEN, SYDVKM. V dropped 8 bases and J dropped 6 bases, with 17 bases sitting between them. The table came from immunoSEQ multiplex PCR; TCRdb's copy has only in-frame clones and leaves some out. This table has 50,000 to 65,000 clones, 80% to 90% appearing once. As for this clone: The target antigen is unknown.

The chain has TRBV28 and TRBJ2-7, with TRBD1 as a possible D gene (5 bases). Source: CD4+ or CD8+ T cells sorted from blood, taken in a trial of the OX40 agonist ivuxolimab. The receptor was isolated from an adult with an advanced solid tumor such as melanoma, head and neck, liver or kidney cancer. Written as DNA, the CDR3 is TGTGCCAGCCGGCCGCAGGGAACCCTCGAGCAGTACTTC. This codes for CASRPQGTLEQYF.